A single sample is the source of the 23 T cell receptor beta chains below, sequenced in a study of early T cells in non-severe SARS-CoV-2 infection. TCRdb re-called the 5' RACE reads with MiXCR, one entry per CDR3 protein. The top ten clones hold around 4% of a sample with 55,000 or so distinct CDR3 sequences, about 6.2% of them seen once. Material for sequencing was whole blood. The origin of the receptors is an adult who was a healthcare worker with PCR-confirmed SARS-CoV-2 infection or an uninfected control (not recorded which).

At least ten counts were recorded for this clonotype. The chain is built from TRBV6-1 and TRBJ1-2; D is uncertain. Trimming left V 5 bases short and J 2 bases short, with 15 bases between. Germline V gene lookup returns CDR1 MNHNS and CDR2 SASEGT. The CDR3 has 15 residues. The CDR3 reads CASSPSRGENYGYTF. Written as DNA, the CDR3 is TGTGCCAGCAGTCCCTCTCGGGGAGAAAACTATGGCTACACCTTC.

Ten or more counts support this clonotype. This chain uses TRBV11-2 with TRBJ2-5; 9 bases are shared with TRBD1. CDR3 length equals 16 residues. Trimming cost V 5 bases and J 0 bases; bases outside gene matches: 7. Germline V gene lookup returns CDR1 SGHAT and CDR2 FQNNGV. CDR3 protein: CASSHRGRTHQETQYF. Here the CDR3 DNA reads TGTGCCAGCAGCCACAGGGGGCGTACACACCAAGAGACCCAGTACTTC.

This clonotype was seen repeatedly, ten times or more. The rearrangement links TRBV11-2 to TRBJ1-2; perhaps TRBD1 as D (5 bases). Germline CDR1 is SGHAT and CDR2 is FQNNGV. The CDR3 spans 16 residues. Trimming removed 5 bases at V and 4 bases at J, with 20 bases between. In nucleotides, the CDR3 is TGTGCCAGCAGCCCGAGTTCAGGGCGATTCGGCTATGGCTACACCTTC. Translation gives CASSPSSGRFGYGYTF.

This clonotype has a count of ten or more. The CDR3, as DNA: TGCGCCAGCAGCCTTACGACAGGGGGAAACCAGCCCCAGCATTTT. The encoded protein is CASSLTTGGNQPQHF. The chain carries TRBV5-1 and TRBJ1-5, with 9 bases fitting TRBD1. CDR3 length: 15 amino acids. Germline CDR1 SGHRS, CDR2 YFSETQ. Trimming at V came to 4 bases and at J to 7 bases, leaving 9 bases not matched to a gene.

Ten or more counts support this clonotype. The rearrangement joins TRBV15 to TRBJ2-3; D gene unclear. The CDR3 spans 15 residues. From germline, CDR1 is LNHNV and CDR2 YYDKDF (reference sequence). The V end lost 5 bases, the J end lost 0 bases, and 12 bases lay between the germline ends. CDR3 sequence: CATSDDFSSTDTQYF. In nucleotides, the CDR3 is TGTGCCACCAGCGATGACTTTTCTAGCACAGATACGCAGTATTTT.

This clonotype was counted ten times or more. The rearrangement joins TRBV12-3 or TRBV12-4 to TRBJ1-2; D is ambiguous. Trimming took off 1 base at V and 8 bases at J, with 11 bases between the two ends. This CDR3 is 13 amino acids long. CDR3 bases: TGTGCCAGCAGTTTAGAAAGGGAAAAGGGCTACACCTTC. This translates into CASSLEREKGYTF.

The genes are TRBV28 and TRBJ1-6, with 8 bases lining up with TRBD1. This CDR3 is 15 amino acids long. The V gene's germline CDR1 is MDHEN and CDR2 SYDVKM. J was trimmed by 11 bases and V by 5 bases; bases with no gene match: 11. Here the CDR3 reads CASSPDRGGSAPLHF. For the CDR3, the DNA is TGTGCCAGCAGTCCAGACAGGGGAGGAAGCGCACCCCTCCACTTT.

The CDR3 DNA follows: TGCAGCGCCTTGACAGGGGGCAGCTACACCTTC. It specifies CSALTGGSYTF. The chain couples TRBV29-1 to TRBJ1-2; 10 bases fit TRBD1. Germline CDR1 and CDR2: SQVTM and ANQGSEA. V was clipped by 7 bases and J by 9 bases; unmatched bases: 5. The CDR3 length is 11 residues.

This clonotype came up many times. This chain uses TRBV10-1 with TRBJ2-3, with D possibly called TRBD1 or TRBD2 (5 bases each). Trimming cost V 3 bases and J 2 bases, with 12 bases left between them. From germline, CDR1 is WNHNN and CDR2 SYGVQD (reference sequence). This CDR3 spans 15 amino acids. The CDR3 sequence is CASSDGAGNTDTQYF. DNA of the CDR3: TGCGCCAGCAGTGACGGGGCAGGCAACACAGATACGCAGTATTTT.

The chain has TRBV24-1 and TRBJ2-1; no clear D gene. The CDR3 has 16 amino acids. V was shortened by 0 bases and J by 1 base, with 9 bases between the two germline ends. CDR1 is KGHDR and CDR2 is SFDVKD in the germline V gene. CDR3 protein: CATSDLWAISYNEQFF. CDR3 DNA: TGTGCCACCAGTGATTTGTGGGCGATATCCTACAATGAGCAGTTCTTC.

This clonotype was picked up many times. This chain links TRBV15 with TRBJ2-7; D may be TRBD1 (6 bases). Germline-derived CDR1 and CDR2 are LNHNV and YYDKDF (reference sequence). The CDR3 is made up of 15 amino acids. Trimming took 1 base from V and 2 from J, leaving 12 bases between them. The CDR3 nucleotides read TGTGCCACCAGCAGAGTTCAGGGGAATGCCTACGAGCAGTACTTC. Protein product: CATSRVQGNAYEQYF.

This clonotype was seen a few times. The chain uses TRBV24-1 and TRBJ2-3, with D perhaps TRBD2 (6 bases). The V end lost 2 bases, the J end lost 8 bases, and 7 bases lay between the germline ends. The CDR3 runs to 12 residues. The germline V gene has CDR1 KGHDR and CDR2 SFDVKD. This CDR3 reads CATSDYGGTQYF. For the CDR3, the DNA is TGTGCCACCAGTGATTACGGGGGTACGCAGTATTTT.

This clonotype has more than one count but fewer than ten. The CDR3 nucleotides are TGTGCCAGCAAGACTCCTCCCTACGAGCAGTACTTC. This codes for CASKTPPYEQYF. The chain links TRBV2 to TRBJ2-7; D remains ambiguous. The CDR3 has 12 amino acids. V dropped 7 bases and J dropped 2 bases, with 9 bases sitting between them. CDR1 is SNHLY and CDR2 is FYNNEI in the germline V gene.

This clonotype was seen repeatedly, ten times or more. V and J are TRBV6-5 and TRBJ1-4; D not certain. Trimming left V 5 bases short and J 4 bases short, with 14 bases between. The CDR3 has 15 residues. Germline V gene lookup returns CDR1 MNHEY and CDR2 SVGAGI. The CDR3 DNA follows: TGTGCCAGCAGTCGGGCCATTCGGGATAATGAAAAACTGTTTTTT. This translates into CASSRAIRDNEKLFF.

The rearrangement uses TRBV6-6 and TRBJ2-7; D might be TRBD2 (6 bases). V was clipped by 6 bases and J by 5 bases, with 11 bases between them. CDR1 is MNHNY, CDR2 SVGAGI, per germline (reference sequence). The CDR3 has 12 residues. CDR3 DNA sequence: TGTGCCAGCAGCGCGGACTATAACGAGCAGTACTTC. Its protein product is CASSADYNEQYF.

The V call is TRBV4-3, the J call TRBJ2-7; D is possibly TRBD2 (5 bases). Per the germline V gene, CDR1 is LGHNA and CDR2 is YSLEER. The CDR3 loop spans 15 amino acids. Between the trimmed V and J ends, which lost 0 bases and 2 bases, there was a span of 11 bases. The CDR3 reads CASSQDARATYEQYF. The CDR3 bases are TGCGCCAGCAGCCAAGACGCGCGGGCCACCTACGAGCAGTACTTC.

CDR3 coding DNA: TGTGCCAGCAGCCGTGCCGTTAGCATGGAGCCCCAGCATTTT. It encodes CASSRAVSMEPQHF. The chain joins TRBV5-6 to TRBJ1-5; the D is unclear. The germline gives CDR1 SGHDT, CDR2 YYEEEE. Trimming shortened V by 4 bases and J by 8 bases, and 16 bases separated the two germline ends. This CDR3 has 14 residues.

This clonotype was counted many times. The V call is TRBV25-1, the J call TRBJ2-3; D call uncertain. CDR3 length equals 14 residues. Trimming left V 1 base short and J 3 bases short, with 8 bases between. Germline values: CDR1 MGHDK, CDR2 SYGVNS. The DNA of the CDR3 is TGTGCCAGCAGTGAATTCAGCCTTACAGATACGCAGTATTTT. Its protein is CASSEFSLTDTQYF.

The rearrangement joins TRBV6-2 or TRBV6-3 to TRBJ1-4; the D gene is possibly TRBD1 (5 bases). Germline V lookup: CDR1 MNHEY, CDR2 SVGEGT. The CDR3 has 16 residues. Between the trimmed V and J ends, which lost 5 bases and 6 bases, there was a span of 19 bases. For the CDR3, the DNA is TGTGCCAGCAGTGACGTCGCGAGGGGCCGTGATGAAAAACTGTTTTTT. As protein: CASSDVARGRDEKLFF.

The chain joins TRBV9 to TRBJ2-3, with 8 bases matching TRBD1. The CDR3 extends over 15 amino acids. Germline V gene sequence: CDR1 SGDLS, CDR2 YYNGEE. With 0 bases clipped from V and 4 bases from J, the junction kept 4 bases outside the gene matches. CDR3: CASSVEDREADTQYF. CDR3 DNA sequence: TGTGCCAGCAGCGTAGAGGACAGGGAAGCAGATACGCAGTATTTT.

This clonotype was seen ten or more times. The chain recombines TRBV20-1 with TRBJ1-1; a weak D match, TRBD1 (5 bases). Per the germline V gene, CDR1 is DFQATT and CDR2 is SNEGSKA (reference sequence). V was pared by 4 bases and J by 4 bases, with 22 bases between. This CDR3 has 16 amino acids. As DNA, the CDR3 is TGCAGTGCTAAAGGGACGGTTAATTTCGAAAGCACTGAAGCTTTCTTT. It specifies CSAKGTVNFESTEAFF.

The CDR3 DNA follows: TGCAGCGCAAAAGACAGGGAGGAAAACATTCAGTACTTC. This sequence encodes CSAKDREENIQYF. The genes are TRBV29-1 and TRBJ2-4; maybe TRBD1 (7 bases). The CDR3 spans 13 residues. V shed 7 bases and J shed 5 bases, with 15 bases lying between them. Looked up from germline, CDR1 is SQVTM and CDR2 is ANQGSEA. Filled out from reference TRBV29-1 and TRBJ2-4, the complete variable domain reads SAVISQKPSRDICQRGTSLTIQCQVDSQVTMMFWYRQQPGQSLTLIATANQGSEATYESGFVIDKFPISRPNLTFSTLTVSNMSPEDSSIYLCSAKDREENIQYFGAGTRLSVL.

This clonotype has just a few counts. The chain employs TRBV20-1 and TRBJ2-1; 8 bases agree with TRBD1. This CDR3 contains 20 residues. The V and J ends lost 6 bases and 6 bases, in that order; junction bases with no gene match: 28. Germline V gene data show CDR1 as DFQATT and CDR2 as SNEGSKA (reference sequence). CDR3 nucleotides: TGCAGTGCCAGAAATATCCAGGGGGCGTCCCTACAACGGCGGGCCAATGAGCAGTTCTTC. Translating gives CSARNIQGASLQRRANEQFF.